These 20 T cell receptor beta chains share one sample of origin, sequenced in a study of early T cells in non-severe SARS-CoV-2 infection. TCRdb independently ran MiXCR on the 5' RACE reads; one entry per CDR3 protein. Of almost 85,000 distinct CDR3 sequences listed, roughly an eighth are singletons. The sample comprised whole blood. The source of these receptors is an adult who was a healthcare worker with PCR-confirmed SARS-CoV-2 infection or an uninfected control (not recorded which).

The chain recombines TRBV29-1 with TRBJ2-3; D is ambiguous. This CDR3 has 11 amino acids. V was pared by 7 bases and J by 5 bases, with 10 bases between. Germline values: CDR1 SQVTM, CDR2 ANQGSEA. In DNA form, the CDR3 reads TGCAGCGCCCTCGATAAAGATACGCAGTATTTT. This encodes CSALDKDTQYF.

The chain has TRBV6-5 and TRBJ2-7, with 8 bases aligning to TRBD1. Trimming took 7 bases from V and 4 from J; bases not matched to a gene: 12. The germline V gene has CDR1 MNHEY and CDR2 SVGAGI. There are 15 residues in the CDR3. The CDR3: CASKPGGAGTYEQYF. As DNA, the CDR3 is TGTGCCAGCAAACCAGGGGGCGCCGGGACTTACGAGCAGTACTTC.

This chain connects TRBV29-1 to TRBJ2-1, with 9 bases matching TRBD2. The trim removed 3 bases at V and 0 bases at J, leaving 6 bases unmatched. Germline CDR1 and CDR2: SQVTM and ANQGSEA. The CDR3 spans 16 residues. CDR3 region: CSVEGLAGNSYNEQFF. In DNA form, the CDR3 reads TGCAGCGTTGAGGGGCTAGCGGGAAACTCCTACAATGAGCAGTTCTTC.

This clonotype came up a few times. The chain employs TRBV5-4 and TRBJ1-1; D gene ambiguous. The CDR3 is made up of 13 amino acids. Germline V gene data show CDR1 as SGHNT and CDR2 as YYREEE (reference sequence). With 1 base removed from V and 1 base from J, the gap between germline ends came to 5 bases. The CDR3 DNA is TGTGCCAGCAGCTTGACAGAGAACACTGAAGCTTTCTTT. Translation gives CASSLTENTEAFF.

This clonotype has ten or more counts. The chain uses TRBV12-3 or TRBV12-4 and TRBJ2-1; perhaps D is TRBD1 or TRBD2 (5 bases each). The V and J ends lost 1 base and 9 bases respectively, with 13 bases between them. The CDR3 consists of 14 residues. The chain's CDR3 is CASSLGRGDGEQFF. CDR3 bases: TGTGCCAGCAGTTTAGGTAGGGGAGACGGTGAGCAGTTCTTC.

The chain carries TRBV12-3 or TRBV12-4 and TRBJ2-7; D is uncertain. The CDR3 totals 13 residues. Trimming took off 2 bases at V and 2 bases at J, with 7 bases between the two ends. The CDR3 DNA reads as TGTGCCAGCAGTTTATTAAGTCCCTACGAGCAGTACTTC. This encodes CASSLLSPYEQYF.

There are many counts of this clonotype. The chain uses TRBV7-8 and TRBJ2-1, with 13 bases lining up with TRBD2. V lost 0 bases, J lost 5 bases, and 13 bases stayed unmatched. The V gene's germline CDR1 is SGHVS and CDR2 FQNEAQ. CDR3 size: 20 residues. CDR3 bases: TGTGCCAGCAGCTTAGCACCGGGACTAGCGGGACCTAACACCCACAATGAGCAGTTCTTC. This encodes CASSLAPGLAGPNTHNEQFF.

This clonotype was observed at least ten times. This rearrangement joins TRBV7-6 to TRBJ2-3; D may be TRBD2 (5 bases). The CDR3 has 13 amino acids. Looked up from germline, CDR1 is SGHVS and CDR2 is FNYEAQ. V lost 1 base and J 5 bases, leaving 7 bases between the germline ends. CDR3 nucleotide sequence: TGTGCCAGCAGCTTAGTCGGGAAAGATACGCAGTATTTT. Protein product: CASSLVGKDTQYF.

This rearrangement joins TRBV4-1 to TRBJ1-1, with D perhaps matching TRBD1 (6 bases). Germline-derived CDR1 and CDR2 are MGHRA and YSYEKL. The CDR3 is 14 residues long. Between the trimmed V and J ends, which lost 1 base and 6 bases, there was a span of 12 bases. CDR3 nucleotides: TGCGCCAGCAGCCAAGTCGGGGGCGTCCCTGAAGCTTTCTTT. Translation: CASSQVGGVPEAFF.

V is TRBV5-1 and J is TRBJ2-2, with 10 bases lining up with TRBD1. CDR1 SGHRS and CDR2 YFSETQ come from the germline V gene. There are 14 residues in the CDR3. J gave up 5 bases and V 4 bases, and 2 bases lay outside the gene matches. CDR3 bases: TGCGCCAGCAGCCCGGGACAGGGGACCGGGGAGCTGTTTTTT. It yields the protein CASSPGQGTGELFF.

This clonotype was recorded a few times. For the CDR3, the DNA is TGTGCCAGCAGCACCTCCACAGGGACCTCCTACAATGAGCAGTTCTTC. Translating it yields CASSTSTGTSYNEQFF. V gene TRBV11-2 combines with J gene TRBJ2-1; possible D gene TRBD1, 6 bases. Germline V CDR1 and CDR2: SGHAT, FQNNGV. Trimming pared 5 bases from V and 0 bases from J, leaving 14 bases between. This CDR3 spans 16 amino acids.

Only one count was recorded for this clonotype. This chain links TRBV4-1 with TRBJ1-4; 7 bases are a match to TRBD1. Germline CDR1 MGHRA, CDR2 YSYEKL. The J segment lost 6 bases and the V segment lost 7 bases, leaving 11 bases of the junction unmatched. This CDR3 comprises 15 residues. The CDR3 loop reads CASTQEGARDEKLFF. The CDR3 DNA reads TGCGCCAGCACACAGGAGGGGGCGAGGGATGAAAAACTGTTTTTT.

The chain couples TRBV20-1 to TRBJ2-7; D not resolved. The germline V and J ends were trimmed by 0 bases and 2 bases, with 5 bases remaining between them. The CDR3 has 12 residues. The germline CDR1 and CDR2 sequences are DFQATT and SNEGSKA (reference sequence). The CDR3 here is CSARDEAYEQYF. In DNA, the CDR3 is TGCAGTGCTAGAGATGAAGCCTACGAGCAGTACTTC.

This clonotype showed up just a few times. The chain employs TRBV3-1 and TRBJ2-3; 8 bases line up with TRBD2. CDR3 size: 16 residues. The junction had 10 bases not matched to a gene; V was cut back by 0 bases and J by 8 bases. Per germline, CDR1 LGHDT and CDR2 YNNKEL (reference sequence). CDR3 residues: CASSQDFSGGGSTQYF. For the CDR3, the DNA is TGTGCCAGCAGCCAAGACTTCAGCGGGGGTGGTAGTACGCAGTATTTT.

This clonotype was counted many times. Here the CDR3 reads CSARLAAETQYF. As DNA, the CDR3 is TGCAGTGCTCGACTAGCTGCCGAGACCCAGTACTTC. J is TRBJ2-5 and V is TRBV20-1; 7 bases agree with TRBD2. CDR1 and CDR2 (germline): DFQATT, SNEGSKA (reference sequence). The trim removed 5 bases at V and 5 bases at J, leaving 5 bases unmatched. The CDR3 consists of 12 residues.

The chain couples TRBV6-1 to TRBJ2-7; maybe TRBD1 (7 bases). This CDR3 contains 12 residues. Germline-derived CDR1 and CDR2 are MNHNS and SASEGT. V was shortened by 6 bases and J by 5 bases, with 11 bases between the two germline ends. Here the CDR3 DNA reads TGTGCCAGCAGAGCAGGGGGGAACGAGCAGTACTTC. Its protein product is CASRAGGNEQYF.

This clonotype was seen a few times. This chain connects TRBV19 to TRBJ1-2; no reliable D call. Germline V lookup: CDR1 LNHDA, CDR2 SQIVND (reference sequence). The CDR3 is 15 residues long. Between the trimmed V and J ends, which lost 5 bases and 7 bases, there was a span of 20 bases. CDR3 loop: CASSLVDGYSSGYTF. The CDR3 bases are TGTGCCAGTAGTCTCGTGGACGGTTACTCGAGTGGCTACACCTTC. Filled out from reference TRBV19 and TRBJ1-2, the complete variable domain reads DGGITQSPKYLFRKEGQNVTLSCEQNLNHDAMYWYRQDPGQGLRLIYYSQIVNDFQKGDIAEGYSVSREKKESFPLTVTSAQKNPTAFYLCASSLVDGYSSGYTFGSGTRLTVV.

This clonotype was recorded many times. This CDR3 reads CASSKGPTATGAKNIQYF. The CDR3 DNA follows: TGTGCCAGCAGCAAGGGTCCGACCGCCACAGGAGCCAAAAACATTCAGTACTTC. V usage is TRBV21-1 and J usage is TRBJ2-4; the table's D call of TRBD1 was not tested on the DNA. TRBV21-1 is listed as a pseudogene. The CDR3 extends over 18 amino acids.

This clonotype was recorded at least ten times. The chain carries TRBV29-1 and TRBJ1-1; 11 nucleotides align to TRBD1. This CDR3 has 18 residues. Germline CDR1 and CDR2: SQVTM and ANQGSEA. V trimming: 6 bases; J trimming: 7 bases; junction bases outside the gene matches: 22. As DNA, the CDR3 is TGCAGCGTCCTTGGCCCACGTTTCCGGGACAGGGGGGCTGGTGAAGCTTTCTTT. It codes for CSVLGPRFRDRGAGEAFF.

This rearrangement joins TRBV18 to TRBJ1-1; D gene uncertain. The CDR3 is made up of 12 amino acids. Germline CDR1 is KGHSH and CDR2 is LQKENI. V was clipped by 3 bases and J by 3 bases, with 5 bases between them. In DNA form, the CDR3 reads TGTGCCAGCTCACCCGGTGACACTGAAGCTTTCTTT. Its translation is CASSPGDTEAFF.